A single TCR beta chain is shown here with its context. Its antigen remains unknown. This same CDR3 is encoded by further DNA sequences in the sample. This sample was included in a study of Ad26.COV2.S vaccination and SARS-CoV-2 variants. At the level of the study: Donor got 5x10^10 or 1x10^11 viral particles of Ad26.COV2.S. Findings and caveats of the study: An underestimation of total T cell responses may have resulted from the TCR breadth and depth analyses.

CDR1 is SGHNT and CDR2 is YYREEE in the germline V gene (reference sequence). CDR3 length: 14 residues. After removal of 1 base from V and 2 bases from J, the junction contained 2 bases not matched to a gene. Treatment: about 20 received Ad26.COV2.S at low or high dose, single or two shots; about 5 received placebo; per-sample allocation not given. At day 63 after the first vaccine or placebo injection, samples were drawn. Produced via immunoSEQ multiplex PCR; TCRdb's table is partial and in-frame only. Here the sample spans hundreds of thousands of clones, 87% being singletons. The chain recombines TRBV5-4 with TRBJ1-2; TRBD1 matches 7 bases. The receptor's source is a person aged 18-65 years who received the Ad26.COV2.S COVID-19 vaccine or a placebo. The specimen comprised peripheral blood, sampled in a trial of Ad26.COV2.S vaccine versus placebo. CDR3 region: CASSLRQGNYGYTF. The CDR3 DNA is TGTGCCAGCAGCTTGCGACAGGGCAACTATGGCTACACCTTC.